This T cell receptor beta chain was sequenced in a study of T cell clonotyping in hematopoietic cell transplantation. General observations from the study: After transplant, recipient diversity fell while pathologically expanded clonotypes grew through day 180. Few recipient clonotypes overlapped donors; over 95% were de novo at given depth. Broader posttransplant TCR repertoire diversity was predicted by graft donor and pretransplant recipient Inverse Simpson Index values. No sorting was done, leaving CD4 and CD8 contributions mixed.

Generated by immunoSEQ multiplex PCR, the TCRdb table keeps only in-frame clones and is missing some. The top ten hold around 15% of the sample, which has 15,000 to 25,000 clones, 65% to 85% seen once. V lost 0 bases and J 4 bases, leaving 11 bases between the germline ends. Germline V CDR1 and CDR2: SGDLS, YYNGEE. The CDR3 extends over 14 amino acids. Note on this clone: Its antigen is as yet unknown.

This clonotype originated in a man between 60 and 75 years old in good health. Some clones in this sample may be carry-over from other donors' samples. The sequencing input was peripheral blood mononuclear cells. The rearrangement joins TRBV9 to TRBJ2-7; the D gene is possibly TRBD2 (5 bases). The DNA for the CDR3 is TGTGCCAGCAGCGTAGTGGCTAGCAGTTACGAGCAGTACTTC. Its translation: CASSVVASSYEQYF.